A single sample is the source of the 17 T cell receptor beta chains below, sequenced in a study of T cells in Graves' hyperthyroidism and ophthalmopathy. Amplification targeted TCR beta CDR3 regions from RNA transcripts. HTBI primers drove first-round RT-PCR of the TCR CDR3. From the multiplex PCR reads, TCRdb called clonotypes with MiXCR, one entry per CDR3 protein. This table has about 380,000 distinct CDR3 sequences, 18% appearing once. The specimen sequenced was blood. The receptors originated from a man aged 18 to 30 with Graves' ophthalmopathy.

This clonotype was detected many times. Here the CDR3 DNA reads TGTGCCAGCAGCTTCCGGGACAGGTACGAGCAGTACTTC. Amino acids: CASSFRDRYEQYF. This chain connects TRBV3-1 to TRBJ2-7; 8 positions agree with TRBD1. Germline V gene data show CDR1 as LGHDT and CDR2 as YNNKEL (reference sequence). The junction had 4 bases not matched to a gene; V was cut back by 5 bases and J by 4 bases. CDR3 length: 13 residues.

This rearrangement joins TRBV19 to TRBJ1-1; D not resolved. CDR1 and CDR2 (germline): LNHDA, SQIVND (reference sequence). This CDR3 has 12 amino acids. V lost 7 bases and J 0 bases, leaving 6 bases between the germline ends. The CDR3 loop reads CASTGLNTEAFF. Here the CDR3 DNA reads TGTGCCAGTACCGGACTGAACACTGAAGCTTTCTTT.

J is TRBJ2-7 and V is TRBV9; 8 positions match TRBD1. This CDR3 has 15 amino acids. Germline V CDR1 and CDR2: SGDLS, YYNGEE. Unmatched junction bases numbered 12, after V lost 4 bases and J lost 6 bases. The CDR3 here is CASSLSDRVEGEQYF. The CDR3 nucleotides read TGTGCCAGCAGCCTCTCGGACAGGGTGGAAGGCGAGCAGTACTTC.

The V and J genes are TRBV6-1 and TRBJ1-1; D might be TRBD1 (5 bases). This CDR3 region has 15 residues. Germline CDR1 reads MNHNS; CDR2 reads SASEGT. Trimming pared 7 bases from V and 4 bases from J, leaving 19 bases between. This CDR3 reads CASKKDSGGVTEAFF. For the CDR3, the DNA is TGTGCCAGCAAAAAAGACTCCGGGGGGGTCACTGAAGCTTTCTTT.

This clonotype was counted many times. The chain employs TRBV12-3 or TRBV12-4 and TRBJ1-1, with a weak D call TRBD1 (6 bases). V lost 6 bases to trimming and J lost 0 bases, with 23 bases between them. The CDR3 totals 18 residues. Written as DNA, the CDR3 is TGTGCCAGCAGGCCGGAACAGGGATGGTCCTACATGAACACTGAAGCTTTCTTT. It encodes CASRPEQGWSYMNTEAFF.

This clonotype has just a few counts. CDR3: CSAGTGGASNSPLHF. CDR3 coding DNA: TGCAGTGCTGGGACAGGGGGCGCCTCGAATTCACCCCTCCACTTT. This sequence joins TRBV20-1 and TRBJ1-6, with 12 positions matching TRBD1. The V gene's germline CDR1 is DFQATT and CDR2 SNEGSKA (reference sequence). This CDR3 contains 15 residues. Trimming removed 5 bases from V and 7 bases from J; junction bases left unmatched: 6.

In its sample, this clonotype was seen once. V gene TRBV11-2 combines with J gene TRBJ2-5; TRBD2 matches 8 bases. Germline V CDR1 and CDR2: SGHAT, FQNNGV. V lost 0 bases, J lost 1 base, and 4 bases stayed unmatched. There are 16 residues in the CDR3. The CDR3 protein is CASSLELAEPQETQYF. DNA of the CDR3: TGTGCCAGCAGCTTAGAACTAGCGGAGCCCCAAGAGACCCAGTACTTC.

This clonotype appeared many times. The chain recombines TRBV20-1 with TRBJ2-1; D might be TRBD2 (6 bases). Looked up from germline, CDR1 is DFQATT and CDR2 is SNEGSKA (reference sequence). CDR3 length equals 14 residues. Trimming cost V 8 bases and J 2 bases, with 16 bases left between them. The CDR3 nucleotides are TGCAGTACCTCATCCCCTAGCGCCTACAATGAGCAGTTCTTC. This translates into CSTSSPSAYNEQFF.

Ten or more counts support this clonotype. The V and J genes are TRBV13 and TRBJ2-3; D uncertain. CDR1 is PRHDT and CDR2 is FYEKMQ in the germline V gene (reference sequence). V dropped 4 bases and J dropped 3 bases, with 11 bases sitting between them. This CDR3 comprises 14 residues. The CDR3 nucleotides read TGTGCCAGCAGCTCCCCCGGATTGACAGATACGCAGTATTTT. This codes for CASSSPGLTDTQYF.

This clonotype was found a few times. The chain joins TRBV7-8 to TRBJ2-7; tentatively, D is TRBD2 (5 bases). This CDR3 contains 13 residues. The germline gives CDR1 SGHVS, CDR2 FQNEAQ. V gave up 5 bases and J gave up 6 bases, with 14 bases separating them. CDR3: CASSLGSEGEQYF. DNA for the CDR3: TGTGCCAGCAGCCTTGGCAGCGAGGGCGAGCAGTACTTC.

This clonotype has at least ten counts. This CDR3 is CASSPYEKTSYNEQFF. Here the CDR3 DNA reads TGTGCCAGCAGCCCTTACGAGAAAACATCTTACAATGAGCAGTTCTTC. The chain carries TRBV7-8 and TRBJ2-1; D not certain. V was pared by 5 bases and J by 4 bases, with 18 bases between. The CDR3 is 16 amino acids. Germline V gene lookup returns CDR1 SGHVS and CDR2 FQNEAQ.

The J gene is TRBJ1-2, the V gene TRBV19, with D hard to call. Germline lookup yields CDR1 LNHDA and CDR2 SQIVND (reference sequence). This CDR3 is 13 amino acids long. The V end lost 4 bases, the J end lost 8 bases, and 14 bases lay between the germline ends. The chain's CDR3 is CASSTTAEGGYTF. CDR3 in DNA: TGTGCCAGTAGTACCACCGCCGAGGGAGGCTACACCTTC.

There are many counts of this clonotype. The chain employs TRBV12-3 or TRBV12-4 and TRBJ1-1; D gene unclear. This CDR3 comprises 11 residues. The germline V and J ends were trimmed by 2 bases and 7 bases, with 5 bases remaining between them. CDR3 bases: TGTGCCAGCAGTTTACTAGGTGAAGCTTTCTTT. Encoded protein: CASSLLGEAFF.

There are a few counts of this clonotype. The V gene is TRBV5-1, the J gene TRBJ1-4; 9 bases agree with TRBD1. CDR3 length: 15 amino acids. Germline V CDR1 and CDR2: SGHRS, YFSETQ. The junction had 5 bases not matched to a gene; V was cut back by 0 bases and J by 8 bases. For the CDR3, the DNA is TGCGCCAGCAGCTTGGGCACAGGGGGCGAGGAAAAACTGTTTTTT. Its translation is CASSLGTGGEEKLFF.

In this sample, this clonotype turned up a few times. The rearrangement links TRBV5-1 to TRBJ2-5; D is unclear. The CDR3 spans 15 residues. Looked up from germline, CDR1 is SGHRS and CDR2 is YFSETQ. Deletions cut 4 bases from V and 4 bases from J, with 17 bases between. CDR3 region: CASSMDQLSRETQYF. The CDR3 nucleotides read TGCGCCAGCAGCATGGACCAACTCAGCCGAGAGACCCAGTACTTC. Drawing the rest from reference TRBV5-1 and TRBJ2-5, the complete variable domain is KAGVTQTPRYLIKTRGQQVTLSCSPISGHRSVSWYQQTPGQGLQFLFEYFSETQRNKGNFPGRFSGRQFSNSRSEMNVSTLELGDSALYLCASSMDQLSRETQYFGPGTRLLVL.

The sample holds many counts of this clonotype. The chain uses TRBV2 and TRBJ1-6; the match to TRBD1 covers 7 bases. V lost 6 bases to trimming and J lost 7 bases; unmatched junction nucleotides: 6. From germline, CDR1 is SNHLY and CDR2 FYNNEI. The CDR3 sequence is 14 residues long. Written as DNA, the CDR3 is TGTGCCAGCAGGACAGGGACAGTGAATTCACCCCTCCACTTT. Translated: CASRTGTVNSPLHF.

This clonotype has a count of ten or more. The chain couples TRBV28 to TRBJ1-2, with D perhaps TRBD1 (6 bases). From germline, CDR1 is MDHEN and CDR2 SYDVKM. The CDR3 spans 13 residues. Trimming cost V 5 bases and J 8 bases, with 15 bases left between them. The CDR3 loop reads CASSQGLGIGYTF. CDR3 sequence (DNA): TGTGCCAGCAGTCAGGGGTTGGGAATCGGCTACACCTTC.